The subject of this entry is one T cell receptor (beta chain). Its antigen remains unknown. Division of CD4+ cells produced a CD45RA+ naive subset and a CD45RA-negative memory subset. Sequencing was performed with immunoSEQ multiplex PCR; in TCRdb, only in-frame clones are kept and a portion is missing. The sample contains some 1,600,000 clones, under 99% of which appear only once. After removal of 7 bases from V and 6 bases from J, the junction contained 11 bases not matched to a gene. Germline V CDR1 and CDR2: MNHNS, SASEGT. CDR3 length: 15 residues. The sample originates from a study of shared clonotypes between healthy human individuals. Findings and limits, study-wide: Incomplete sequencing of sorted subsets was indicated by rarefaction despite large depth.

The source of this sequence is a man aged 25-45 years in good health. The gene calls are TRBV6-1 and TRBJ1-4; 7 nucleotides line up with TRBD1. The sample comprised naive CD4+ T cells sorted from blood. The subset was: CD45RA+ positively selected. The CDR3 reads CASTLGQVPDEKLFF. The CDR3 region has the DNA TGTGCCAGCACCTTAGGACAGGTCCCGGATGAAAAACTGTTTTTT.